This TCR beta chain was profiled in a study of cytomegalovirus exposure and HLA in healthy donors. The V gene lost 0 bases and the J gene lost 5 bases, with 5 bases spanning the gap. In germline, CDR1 is SGHTA, CDR2 FQGTGA. CDR3 length equals 13 residues. TCRdb's table, derived via immunoSEQ multiplex PCR, lists solely in-frame clones and lacks some. The repertoire includes over 120,000 clones, roughly 93% of them detected once, and 1.5% to 2% sits in the top ten. Sample: PBMCs. The source is a man between 18 and 35 years old in good health and CMV-seropositive. This sequence joins TRBV7-3 and TRBJ2-1, with no clear D. The CDR3 spells CASSLTLNNEQFF. Written as DNA, the CDR3 is TGTGCCAGCAGCTTAACACTGAACAATGAGCAGTTCTTC.